This is a list of T cell receptor beta chains from one sample in a study of blood T cells in healthy people across ages. MiXCR, run by TCRdb on the 5' RACE reads, gives a single entry per CDR3 protein. The sample shows approximately 580,000 distinct CDR3 sequences, around 24% of them seen only once. This sample also appeared in a second study, on T cells of mothers and their children.

Material: blood. These receptors all stem from a boy under 18 in good health. Each CDR3 is given with its conserved first and last residue. The order of the fields is V gene, CDR3 protein.

TRBV29-1 | CSVVAGLDEQFF
TRBV4-2 | CASSQDGTGYTEAFF
TRBV3-1 | CASSQEPAGGLYEQYF
TRBV28 | CASALASGGVEQPQHF
TRBV6-2/TRBV6-3 | CASSASPQAEQFF
TRBV4-2 | CASSQDGDLRTQYF
TRBV6-5 | CASSYSRGDTDTQYF
TRBV3-1 | CASSQGDGETDTQYF
TRBV5-1 | CASSAQGINTEAFF
TRBV7-9 | CAATGENTDTQYF
TRBV2 | CASRRTGVLETQYF
TRBV7-2 | CASSLVRAGGGYTF
TRBV4-3 | CASSHRTGDVEKLFF
TRBV5-1 | CASSVRQGAGNEQFF